The 8 T cell receptor beta chains below all came from one sample that was sequenced in a study of T-cell reconstitution after alpha-beta-depleted transplantation in children. Preparation of the TCRbeta library involved a method that used unique molecular identifiers. One entry per CDR3 protein results from TCRdb running MiXCR on the PCR reads. The sample gives around 450,000 distinct CDR3 sequences, 15% to 20% of which show up once; under 30% is in the top ten. Sequences were derived from PBMCs, mostly from graft donor cells, sampled 360 days after TCRalphabeta/CD19-depleted stem cell transplant. The receptors stem from a boy less than two years old who had a stem cell transplant for Wiskott-Aldrich syndrome, so the T cells may come from the graft donor.

This clonotype was found a few times. The J gene is TRBJ2-6, the V gene TRBV18; D is unresolved. The V end was cut by 1 base, the J end by 0 bases, with 13 bases between. CDR1 KGHSH and CDR2 LQKENI come from the germline V gene. The CDR3 has 18 residues. DNA of the CDR3: TGTGCCAGCTCACCACGCGGTGGTGGATCCTCTGGGGCCAACGTCCTGACTTTC. Residues: CASSPRGGGSSGANVLTF. Using reference TRBV18 and TRBJ2-6 for the parts outside the CDR3, the full variable domain is NAGVMQNPRHLVRRRGQEARLRCSPMKGHSHVYWYRQLPEEGLKFMVYLQKENIIDESGMPKERFSAEFPKEGPSILRIQQVVRGDSAAYFCASSPRGGGSSGANVLTFGAGSRLTVL.

The V and J genes are TRBV29-1 and TRBJ2-7; possible D gene TRBD1, 6 bases. Germline V gene lookup returns CDR1 SQVTM and CDR2 ANQGSEA. V lost 1 base, J lost 3 bases, and 19 bases lay in between. This CDR3 comprises 16 residues. CDR3 in amino acids: CSVEAAQGAPLYEQYF. The CDR3 region has the DNA TGCAGCGTTGAAGCGGCACAGGGAGCCCCCCTCTACGAGCAGTACTTC.

The chain carries TRBV12-3 or TRBV12-4 and TRBJ2-2; TRBD1 agrees at 10 bases. The CDR3 spans 16 residues. V shed 4 bases, J shed 3 bases, and the junction held 5 bases outside the gene matches. This CDR3 is CASSSRDRGYTGELFF. The CDR3 DNA is TGTGCCAGCAGTTCGCGGGACAGGGGCTACACCGGGGAGCTGTTTTTT.

The chain is built from TRBV4-1 and TRBJ2-4, with D perhaps TRBD2 (5 bases). V was pared by 3 bases and J by 16 bases, with 13 bases between. The germline gives CDR1 MGHRA, CDR2 YSYEKL. The CDR3 is 11 residues long. CDR3 amino acids: CASSHYGVRYF. The CDR3 DNA follows: TGCGCCAGCAGCCATTACGGGGTCCGCTACTTC.

This clonotype was recorded a few times. The chain's CDR3 is CASSKYPLGTGVHEQYF. CDR3 bases: TGTGCCAGCAGCAAATATCCCCTTGGGACAGGGGTACACGAGCAGTACTTC. The chain has TRBV2 and TRBJ2-7, with 10 nucleotides matching TRBD1. CDR1 and CDR2 from the germline V gene are SNHLY and FYNNEI. Unmatched junction bases numbered 16, after V lost 6 bases and J lost 5 bases. This CDR3 is built from 17 residues.

This clonotype was found a few times. The genes are TRBV6-1 and TRBJ2-1, with 11 bases identical to TRBD1. The CDR3 contains 14 residues. V lost 6 bases to trimming and J lost 7 bases; unmatched junction nucleotides: 5. Germline V gene sequence: CDR1 MNHNS, CDR2 SASEGT. In nucleotides, the CDR3 is TGTGCCAGCAGCGTGGACAGGGGGCTAAATGAGCAGTTCTTC. Protein sequence: CASSVDRGLNEQFF.

This chain uses TRBV4-1 with TRBJ2-2, with 9 positions matching TRBD1. This CDR3 region has 16 residues. In germline, CDR1 is MGHRA, CDR2 YSYEKL. The trim removed 4 bases at V and 5 bases at J, leaving 8 bases unmatched. CDR3 sequence: CASSPRGTGNTGELFF. The DNA of the CDR3 is TGCGCCAGCAGCCCCCGCGGGACAGGGAATACCGGGGAGCTGTTTTTT.

The V and J genes are TRBV20-1 and TRBJ2-3; D unclear. The CDR3 is 15 amino acids. Germline-derived CDR1 and CDR2 are DFQATT and SNEGSKA (reference sequence). V dropped 6 bases and J dropped 0 bases, with 16 bases sitting between them. The CDR3 coding sequence is TGCAGTGCCCTCGACGCCGCCAAAAGCACAGATACGCAGTATTTT. Translating gives CSALDAAKSTDTQYF.